One sample yielded the 19 T cell receptor beta chains listed below, sequenced in a study of T cell responses to AZD1222 COVID-19 vaccine (dated by TCRdb to about 2021). Library creation used the immunoSEQ multiplex PCR assay. The clones in this table, taken by TCRdb from immuneACCESS, are in-frame only. Not every clone is retained; where verified, under half of the shortfall comes from an unresolved V gene, and the cause of the rest is unknown. A total of 100,000 to 120,000 clones appear in this sample, 88% of them only once. The ten largest clones capture around 8.4% of the sample. The time point tag for this specimen amounts to: baseline before first vaccination. The material was peripheral blood, obtained on day 0 of AZD1222 vaccination. Receptors originate from an adult in good health.

This chain connects TRBV5-1 to TRBJ2-7, with 7 bases aligning to TRBD1. Germline lookup yields CDR1 SGHRS and CDR2 YFSETQ. J lost 2 bases, V lost 7 bases, and 9 bases had no gene match. The CDR3 covers 14 residues. CDR3 sequence (DNA): TGCGCCAGCTATCCTGACAGGGTAGCCTACGAGCAGTACTTC. This sequence encodes CASYPDRVAYEQYF. Full variable domain (outside the CDR3, taken from reference TRBV5-1 and TRBJ2-7): KAGVTQTPRYLIKTRGQQVTLSCSPISGHRSVSWYQQTPGQGLQFLFEYFSETQRNKGNFPGRFSGRQFSNSRSEMNVSTLELGDSALYLCASYPDRVAYEQYFGPGTRLTVT.

This sequence joins TRBV19 and TRBJ2-7, with D possibly TRBD2 on 5 matching bases. V lost 2 bases and J 0 bases, leaving 17 bases between the germline ends. The germline V gene has CDR1 LNHDA and CDR2 SQIVND (reference sequence). The CDR3 runs 17 residues. The CDR3 reads CASSIRFRGSYSYEQYF. The CDR3 nucleotides read TGTGCCAGTAGTATAAGGTTCCGGGGATCCTACTCCTACGAGCAGTACTTC.

The chain joins TRBV19 to TRBJ2-3, with D unresolved. CDR1 and CDR2 from the germline V gene are LNHDA and SQIVND (reference sequence). The V end was cut by 4 bases, the J end by 0 bases, with 8 bases between. The CDR3 sequence is 14 residues long. The CDR3 here is CASSTQASTDTQYF. The CDR3 region has the DNA TGTGCCAGTAGTACCCAGGCAAGCACAGATACGCAGTATTTT. The full variable domain, rest sourced from reference TRBV19 and TRBJ2-3, is DGGITQSPKYLFRKEGQNVTLSCEQNLNHDAMYWYRQDPGQGLRLIYYSQIVNDFQKGDIAEGYSVSREKKESFPLTVTSAQKNPTAFYLCASSTQASTDTQYFGPGTRLTVL.

This clone was seen a handful of times. The V gene is TRBV11-3, the J gene TRBJ1-1; D not certain. V shed 1 base and J shed 11 bases, with 14 bases lying between them. This CDR3 has 13 residues. Germline values: CDR1 SGHNT, CDR2 YENEEA. CDR3 protein: CASSLGPATKAFF. As DNA, the CDR3 is TGTGCCAGCAGCTTAGGTCCGGCGACGAAGGCTTTCTTT. The variable domain in full, with the rest retrieved from reference TRBV11-3 and TRBJ1-1, is EAGVVQSPRYKIIEKKQPVAFWCNPISGHNTLYWYLQNLGQGPELLIRYENEEAVDDSQLPKDRFSAERLKGVDSTLKIQPAELGDSAVYLCASSLGPATKAFFGQGTRLTVV.

The chain joins TRBV4-1 to TRBJ2-3; D remains unclear. The CDR3 length is 15 residues. Germline CDR1 MGHRA, CDR2 YSYEKL. Trimming stripped 4 bases from V and 0 bases from J, with 11 bases between. The CDR3: CASSRDRLSTDTQYF. CDR3 DNA sequence: TGCGCCAGCAGCCGGGATAGACTTAGCACAGATACGCAGTATTTT.

The chain carries TRBV6-4 and TRBJ2-1, with D possibly called TRBD1 or TRBD2 (5 bases each). V shed 8 bases and J shed 11 bases, with 19 bases lying between them. Germline values: CDR1 MRHNA, CDR2 SNTAGT. The CDR3 is 13 residues long. The CDR3, as DNA: TGTGCCAGCGCCCGAGAGAGAGGGGAAAAGCAGTTCTTC. Protein sequence: CASARERGEKQFF.

The gene calls are TRBV7-8 and TRBJ2-2; D perhaps matches TRBD2 (5 bases). V was trimmed by 9 bases and J by 3 bases, leaving 20 bases between them. CDR3 length: 16 residues. Germline assignment: CDR1 SGHVS and CDR2 FQNEAQ. The CDR3 region has the DNA TGTGCCAGTTCTTTCTCCCTAGCCTCTTACACCGGGGAGCTGTTTTTT. This sequence encodes CASSFSLASYTGELFF.

This rearrangement joins TRBV14 to TRBJ1-2; weak D call: TRBD1 (6 bases). The germline V gene encodes CDR1 SGHDN and CDR2 FVKESK. This CDR3 comprises 13 residues. Trimming shortened V by 1 base and J by 7 bases, and 10 bases separated the two germline ends. The CDR3 DNA is TGTGCCAGCAGCCAAGGGGGGCGAATTGGCTACACCTTC. Its translation: CASSQGGRIGYTF.

The CDR3 DNA follows: TGTGCCAGCAGCACCAATCCGCGGGACGGAAGCTCTGGAAACACCATATATTTT. Protein: CASSTNPRDGSSGNTIYF. The rearrangement uses TRBV9 and TRBJ1-3; D is possibly TRBD1 (5 bases). Trimming removed 4 bases at V and 0 bases at J, with 20 bases between. The CDR3 has 18 residues. In germline, CDR1 is SGDLS, CDR2 YYNGEE.

A single count supports this clone. This chain joins TRBV25-1 and TRBJ2-7; 8 bases match TRBD2. Looked up from germline, CDR1 is MGHDK and CDR2 is SYGVNS. The V segment lost 8 bases and the J segment 4 bases; nucleotides outside the gene matches: 13. This CDR3 has 15 amino acids. This chain's CDR3 is CASWGWAGGLYEQYF. In nucleotides, the CDR3 is TGTGCCAGCTGGGGTTGGGCGGGAGGTCTTTACGAGCAGTACTTC.

This clone was detected only once. The chain employs TRBV7-2 and TRBJ2-7, with 9 positions matching TRBD2. This CDR3 spans 14 amino acids. With 2 bases clipped from V and 7 bases from J, the junction kept 6 bases outside the gene matches. Germline values: CDR1 SGHTA, CDR2 FQGNSA. CDR3 nucleotide sequence: TGTGCCAGCAGCTTATTAGCGGGAGTGGGGGAGCAGTACTTC. Its translation: CASSLLAGVGEQYF.

The rearrangement links TRBV2 to TRBJ1-6, with D perhaps matching TRBD1 (5 bases). Germline values: CDR1 SNHLY, CDR2 FYNNEI. The CDR3 loop spans 13 amino acids. Trimming removed 7 bases at V and 4 bases at J, with 8 bases between. CDR3 amino acids: CASKRQYNSPLHF. CDR3 nucleotides: TGTGCCAGCAAGCGACAGTATAATTCACCCCTCCACTTT.

CDR3 DNA: TGTGCCAGCAGCCCCGAGGGGAGCTCCTACAATGAGCAGTTCTTC. Translating gives CASSPEGSSYNEQFF. This chain joins TRBV7-9 and TRBJ2-1; tentatively, D is TRBD1 or TRBD2 (5 bases each). This CDR3 contains 15 residues. Germline V gene lookup returns CDR1 SEHNR and CDR2 FQNEAQ (reference sequence). Trimming pared 5 bases from V and 0 bases from J, leaving 11 bases between.

This chain joins TRBV6-5 and TRBJ1-2, with D maybe TRBD1 (5 bases). Germline loops: CDR1 MNHEY, CDR2 SVGAGI. The V end was cut by 5 bases, the J end by 5 bases, with 15 bases between. The length of the CDR3 is 14 residues. DNA for the CDR3: TGTGCCAGCAGTCAAAGCGGGGGACTATATGGCTACACCTTC. It specifies CASSQSGGLYGYTF.

The gene calls are TRBV2 and TRBJ1-6; TRBD1 might be the D (6 bases). V was trimmed by 3 bases and J by 8 bases, leaving 17 bases between them. The CDR3 covers 16 residues. Germline values: CDR1 SNHLY, CDR2 FYNNEI. For the CDR3, the DNA is TGTGCCAGCAGTGAGAGTACTAGGCAGGGGTATTCACCCCTCCACTTT. Translating gives CASSESTRQGYSPLHF.

As DNA, the CDR3 is TGTGCCAGTAGTAGCGCCGGGACAGGGAGTGGCTACACCTTC. This encodes CASSSAGTGSGYTF. This chain connects TRBV19 to TRBJ1-2; the match to TRBD1 covers 9 bases. This CDR3 has 14 amino acids. The germline CDR1 and CDR2 sequences are LNHDA and SQIVND (reference sequence). V trimming: 4 bases; J trimming: 7 bases; junction bases outside the gene matches: 7.

The chain uses TRBV7-8 and TRBJ2-7; D is unclear. Germline V gene sequence: CDR1 SGHVS, CDR2 FQNEAQ. This CDR3 region has 13 residues. Trimming removed 5 bases at V and 3 bases at J, with 11 bases between. CDR3 in amino acids: CASSPQKDYEQYF. In nucleotides, the CDR3 is TGTGCCAGCAGCCCACAGAAGGACTACGAGCAGTACTTC.

In DNA form, the CDR3 reads TGTGCCAGCAACAGGGTTGGTGGCTACACCTTC. Translation: CASNRVGGYTF. The chain links TRBV28 to TRBJ1-2, with D possibly being TRBD1 (6 bases). This CDR3 contains 11 residues. The V end was cut by 7 bases, the J end by 7 bases, with 10 bases between. Germline CDR1 MDHEN, CDR2 SYDVKM.

The J gene is TRBJ2-7, the V gene TRBV7-9; the match to TRBD1 covers 8 bases. The CDR3 consists of 15 residues. Trimming removed 5 bases from V and 6 bases from J; junction bases left unmatched: 12. CDR1 and CDR2 (germline): SEHNR, FQNEAQ (reference sequence). The CDR3 is CASSPPGQAPSEQYF. The CDR3, as DNA: TGTGCCAGCAGCCCCCCGGGACAGGCTCCCTCCGAGCAGTACTTC.